This TCR beta chain comes out of a study of control samples from healthy donors and cancer patients. The trim removed 3 bases at V and 6 bases at J, leaving 7 bases unmatched. The CDR3 is 15 amino acids. CDR1 is DFQATT, CDR2 SNEGSKA, per germline (reference sequence). The method was immunoSEQ multiplex PCR; TCRdb's version includes in-frame clones alone and lacks a portion of them. The sample includes more than 110,000 clones, about nine tenths seen only once; the top ten take approximately 9.4%. Sequencing was performed on blood. This rearrangement joins TRBV20-1 to TRBJ1-4; 10 nucleotides match TRBD1. The clonotype was recovered from a woman in her 30s in good health. The CDR3 DNA reads TGCAGTGCTAGTTCGGACAGGGGGTGGGATGAAAAACTGTTTTTT. Its protein product is CSASSDRGWDEKLFF.